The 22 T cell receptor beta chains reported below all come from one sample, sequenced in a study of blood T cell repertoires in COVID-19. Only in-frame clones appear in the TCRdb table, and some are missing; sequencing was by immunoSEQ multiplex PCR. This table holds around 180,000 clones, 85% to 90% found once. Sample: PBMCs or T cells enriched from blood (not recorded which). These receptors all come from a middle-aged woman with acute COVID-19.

The CDR3 sequence: CASIGRENTEAFF. The CDR3, as DNA: TGTGCCAGTATAGGACGGGAGAACACTGAAGCTTTCTTT. V and J are TRBV19 and TRBJ1-1; the D is unclear. Germline CDR1 is LNHDA and CDR2 is SQIVND (reference sequence). V was cut by 7 bases and J by 1 base, with 10 bases left in between. This CDR3 has 13 residues.

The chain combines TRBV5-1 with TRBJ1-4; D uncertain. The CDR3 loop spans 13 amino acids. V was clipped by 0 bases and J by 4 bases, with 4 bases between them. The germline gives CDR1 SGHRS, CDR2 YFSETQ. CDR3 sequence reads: CASSLGHNEKLFF. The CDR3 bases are TGCGCCAGCAGCTTGGGACATAATGAAAAACTGTTTTTT.

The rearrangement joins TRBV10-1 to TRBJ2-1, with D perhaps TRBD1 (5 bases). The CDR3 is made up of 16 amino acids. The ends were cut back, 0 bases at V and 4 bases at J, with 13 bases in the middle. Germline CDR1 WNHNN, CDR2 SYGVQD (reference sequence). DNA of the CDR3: TGCGCCAGCAGTGAGTCGGGGCAGGGTAAGTACAATGAGCAGTTCTTC. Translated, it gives CASSESGQGKYNEQFF.

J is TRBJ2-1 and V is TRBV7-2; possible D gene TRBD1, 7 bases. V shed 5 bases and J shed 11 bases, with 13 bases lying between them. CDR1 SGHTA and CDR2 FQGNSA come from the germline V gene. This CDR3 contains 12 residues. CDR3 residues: CASSGGTAQQFF. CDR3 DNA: TGTGCCAGCAGCGGCGGGACAGCGCAGCAGTTCTTC.

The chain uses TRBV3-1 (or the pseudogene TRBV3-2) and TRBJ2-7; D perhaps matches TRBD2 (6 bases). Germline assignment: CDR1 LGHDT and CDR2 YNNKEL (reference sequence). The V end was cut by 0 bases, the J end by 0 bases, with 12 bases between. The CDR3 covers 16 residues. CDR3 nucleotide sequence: TGTGCCAGCAGCCAAGATTTCGGGACTCTCTCCTACGAGCAGTACTTC. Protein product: CASSQDFGTLSYEQYF.

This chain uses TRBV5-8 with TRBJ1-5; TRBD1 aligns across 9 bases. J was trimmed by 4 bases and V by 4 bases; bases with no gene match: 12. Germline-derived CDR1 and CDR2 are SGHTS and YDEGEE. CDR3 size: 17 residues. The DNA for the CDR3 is TGTGCCAGCAGCCGGAACAGGGGGCGCGGTTGGAATCAGCCCCAGCATTTT. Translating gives CASSRNRGRGWNQPQHF.

The CDR3 DNA follows: TGTGCCAGCAGCTACGGGGGGGCAAACTACAATGAGCAGTTCTTC. Translated: CASSYGGANYNEQFF. The genes are TRBV11-2 and TRBJ2-1, with TRBD2 matching 8 bases. Germline V gene sequence: CDR1 SGHAT, CDR2 FQNNGV. The V and J ends lost 4 bases and 3 bases, in that order; junction bases with no gene match: 5. This CDR3 spans 15 amino acids.

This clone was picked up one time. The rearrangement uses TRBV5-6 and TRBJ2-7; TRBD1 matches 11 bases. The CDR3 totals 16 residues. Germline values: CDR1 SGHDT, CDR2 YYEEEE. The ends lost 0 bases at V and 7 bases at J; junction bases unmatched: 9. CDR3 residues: CASSLEPGTGGKEQYF. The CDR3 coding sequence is TGTGCCAGCAGCTTGGAGCCGGGGACAGGGGGGAAGGAGCAGTACTTC. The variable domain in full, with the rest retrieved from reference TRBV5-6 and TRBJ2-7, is DAGVTQSPTHLIKTRGQQVTLRCSPKSGHDTVSWYQQALGQGPQFIFQYYEEEERQRGNFPDRFSGHQFPNYSSELNVNALLLGDSALYLCASSLEPGTGGKEQYFGPGTRLTVT.

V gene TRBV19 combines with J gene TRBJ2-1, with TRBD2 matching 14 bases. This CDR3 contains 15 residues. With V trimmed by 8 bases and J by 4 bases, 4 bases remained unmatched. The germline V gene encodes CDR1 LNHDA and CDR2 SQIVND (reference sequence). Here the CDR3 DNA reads TGTGCCAGTGAGACTAGCGGGGGGGAGTACAATGAGCAGTTCTTC. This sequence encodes CASETSGGEYNEQFF.

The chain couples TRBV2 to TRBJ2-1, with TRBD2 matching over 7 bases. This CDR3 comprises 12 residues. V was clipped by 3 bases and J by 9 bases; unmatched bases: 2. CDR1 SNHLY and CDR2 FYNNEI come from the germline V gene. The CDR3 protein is CASSETSIEQFF. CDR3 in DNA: TGTGCCAGCAGTGAGACTAGCATTGAGCAGTTCTTC.

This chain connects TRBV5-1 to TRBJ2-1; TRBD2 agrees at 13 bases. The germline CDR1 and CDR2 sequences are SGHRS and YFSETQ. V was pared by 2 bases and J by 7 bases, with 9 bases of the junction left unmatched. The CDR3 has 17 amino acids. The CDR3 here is CASSFYLTSGGANEQFF. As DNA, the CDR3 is TGCGCCAGCAGCTTTTACCTCACTAGCGGGGGGGCAAATGAGCAGTTCTTC. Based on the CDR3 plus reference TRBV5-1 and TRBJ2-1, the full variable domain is KAGVTQTPRYLIKTRGQQVTLSCSPISGHRSVSWYQQTPGQGLQFLFEYFSETQRNKGNFPGRFSGRQFSNSRSEMNVSTLELGDSALYLCASSFYLTSGGANEQFFGPGTRLTVL.

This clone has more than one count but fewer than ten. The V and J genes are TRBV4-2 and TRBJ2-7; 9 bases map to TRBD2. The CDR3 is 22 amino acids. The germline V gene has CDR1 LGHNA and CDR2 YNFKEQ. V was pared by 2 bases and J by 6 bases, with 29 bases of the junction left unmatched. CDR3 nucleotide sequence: TGTGCCAGCAGCCAACATCCTTTTTTCGGGCCTCGCGGGGGGGCGGGGCCGTGCGAGCAGTACTTC. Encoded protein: CASSQHPFFGPRGGAGPCEQYF.

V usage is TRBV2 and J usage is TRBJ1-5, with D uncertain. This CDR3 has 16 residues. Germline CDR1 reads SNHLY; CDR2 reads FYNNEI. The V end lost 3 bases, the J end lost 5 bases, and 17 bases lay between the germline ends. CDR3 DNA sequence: TGTGCCAGCAGTGACTCCCTAAGCGAGGGAGATCAGCCCCAGCATTTT. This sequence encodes CASSDSLSEGDQPQHF.

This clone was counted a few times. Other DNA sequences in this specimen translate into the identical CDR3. Here the CDR3 reads CASSFTGDYGYTF. CDR3 DNA sequence: TGTGCCAGCAGCTTTACAGGGGACTATGGCTACACCTTC. The chain couples TRBV9 to TRBJ1-2, with TRBD1 matching over 7 bases. With 4 bases clipped from V and 3 bases from J, the junction kept 3 bases outside the gene matches. Looked up from germline, CDR1 is SGDLS and CDR2 is YYNGEE. The CDR3 is 13 residues long. Drawing the rest from reference TRBV9 and TRBJ1-2, the complete variable domain is DSGVTQTPKHLITATGQRVTLRCSPRSGDLSVYWYQQSLDQGLQFLIQYYNGEERAKGNILERFSAQQFPDLHSELNLSSLELGDSALYFCASSFTGDYGYTFGSGTRLTVV.

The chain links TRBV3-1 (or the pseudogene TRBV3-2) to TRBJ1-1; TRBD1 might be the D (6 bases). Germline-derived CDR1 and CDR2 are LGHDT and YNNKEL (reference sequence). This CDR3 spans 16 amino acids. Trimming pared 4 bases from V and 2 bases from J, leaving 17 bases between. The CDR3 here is CASSPGLRGLNTEAFF. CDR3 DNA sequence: TGTGCCAGCAGCCCGGGACTCAGGGGACTAAACACTGAAGCTTTCTTT.

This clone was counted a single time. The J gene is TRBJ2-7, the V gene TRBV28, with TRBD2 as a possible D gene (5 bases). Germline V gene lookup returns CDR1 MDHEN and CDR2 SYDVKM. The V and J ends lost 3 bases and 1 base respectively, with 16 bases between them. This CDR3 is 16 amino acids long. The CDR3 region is CASSFVVGVESYEQYF. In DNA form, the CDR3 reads TGTGCCAGCAGTTTCGTCGTCGGGGTCGAATCCTACGAGCAGTACTTC.

The CDR3 coding sequence is TGTGCCAGCAGCTACCCTAGGGATACGCAGTATTTT. The encoded protein is CASSYPRDTQYF. V and J are TRBV7-9 and TRBJ2-3; D remains ambiguous. Germline CDR1 is SEHNR and CDR2 is FQNEAQ (reference sequence). V was clipped by 4 bases and J by 6 bases, with 8 bases between them. The CDR3 sequence is 12 residues long.

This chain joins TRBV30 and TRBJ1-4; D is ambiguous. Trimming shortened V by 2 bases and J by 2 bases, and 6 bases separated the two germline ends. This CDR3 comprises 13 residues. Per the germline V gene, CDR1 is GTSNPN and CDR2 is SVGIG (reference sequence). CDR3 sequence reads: CAWSSRTNEKLFF. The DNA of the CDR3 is TGTGCCTGGAGTTCACGGACTAATGAAAAACTGTTTTTT.

DNA of the CDR3: TGTGCCAGTAGTTTCAACAGGGGGGATGGCTACACCTTC. Protein: CASSFNRGDGYTF. J is TRBJ1-2 and V is TRBV19, with 8 bases lining up with TRBD1. V lost 5 bases to trimming and J lost 6 bases; unmatched junction nucleotides: 5. The CDR3 is made up of 13 amino acids. Germline CDR1 and CDR2: LNHDA and SQIVND (reference sequence).

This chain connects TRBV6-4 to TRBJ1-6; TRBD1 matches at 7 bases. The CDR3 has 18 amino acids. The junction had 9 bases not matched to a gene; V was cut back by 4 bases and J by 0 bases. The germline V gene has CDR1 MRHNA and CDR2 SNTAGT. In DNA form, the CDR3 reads TGTGCCAGCAGTGCACCGGGACAGAAGAGCTCCTATAATTCACCCCTCCACTTT. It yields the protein CASSAPGQKSSYNSPLHF.

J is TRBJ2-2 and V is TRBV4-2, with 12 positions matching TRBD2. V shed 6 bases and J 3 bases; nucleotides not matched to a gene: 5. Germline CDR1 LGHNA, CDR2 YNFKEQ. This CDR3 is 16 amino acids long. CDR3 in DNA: TGTGCCAGCAGTCCGACTAGCGGGAGATACACCGGGGAGCTGTTTTTT. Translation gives CASSPTSGRYTGELFF.

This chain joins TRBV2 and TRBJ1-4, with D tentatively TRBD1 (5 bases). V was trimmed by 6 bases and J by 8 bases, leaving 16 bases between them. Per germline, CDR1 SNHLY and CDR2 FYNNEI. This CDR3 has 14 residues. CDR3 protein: CASSDQGLGEKLFF. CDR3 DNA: TGTGCCAGCAGCGATCAGGGCCTGGGGGAAAAACTGTTTTTT.